These 12 T cell receptor beta chains were sequenced from one sample in a study of cytomegalovirus exposure and HLA in healthy donors. Using immunoSEQ multiplex PCR, the repertoire was profiled, and TCRdb retains in-frame clones only, with some absent. This table has 55,000 to 70,000 clones, 90% to 95% appearing once. The sequenced material came from PBMCs. The receptors originated from a young woman in good health and CMV-seronegative.

Comment on this clone: Other DNA sequences from this sample encode an identical CDR3 as well. The rearrangement links TRBV6-5 to TRBJ2-7; 8 bases match TRBD1. V lost 0 bases and J lost 1; bases outside the gene matches: 5. This CDR3 contains 16 residues. CDR1 and CDR2 from the germline V gene are MNHEY and SVGAGI. CDR3 nucleotides: TGTGCCAGCAGTTACTCACGGACAGGGTCGTCCTACGAGCAGTACTTC. This codes for CASSYSRTGSSYEQYF.

The rearrangement links TRBV28 to TRBJ1-2; no firm D call. Deletions cut 2 bases from V and 3 bases from J, with 7 bases between. CDR1 and CDR2 from the germline V gene are MDHEN and SYDVKM. This CDR3 has 13 residues. The CDR3 is CASSLPQYYGYTF. CDR3 in DNA: TGTGCCAGCAGTTTACCACAGTACTATGGCTACACCTTC.

The V call is TRBV5-4, the J call TRBJ2-1, with 10 bases that match TRBD1. Trimming at V came to 4 bases and at J to 8 bases, leaving 9 bases not matched to a gene. This CDR3 has 15 residues. Germline V CDR1 and CDR2: SGHNT, YYREEE (reference sequence). DNA for the CDR3: TGTGCCAGCAGCGTGGATGGGACAGGGGTGGATGAGCAGTTCTTC. Its protein product is CASSVDGTGVDEQFF. Using reference TRBV5-4 and TRBJ2-1 for the parts outside the CDR3, the full variable domain is ETGVTQSPTHLIKTRGQQVTLRCSSQSGHNTVSWYQQALGQGPQFIFQYYREEENGRGNFPPRFSGLQFPNYSSELNVNALELDDSALYLCASSVDGTGVDEQFFGPGTRLTVL.

This sequence joins TRBV27 and TRBJ2-3, with 12 bases identical to TRBD2. Trimming took 3 bases from V and 3 from J; bases not matched to a gene: 7. This CDR3 is built from 17 residues. The germline V gene has CDR1 MNHEY and CDR2 SMNVEV (reference sequence). The CDR3 bases are TGTGCCAGCAGTTTCCCTAGCGGGAGGGGGGGTACAGATACGCAGTATTTT. Translated, it gives CASSFPSGRGGTDTQYF.

The rearrangement uses TRBV5-5 and TRBJ1-1, with TRBD1 matching 7 bases. CDR3 length equals 16 residues. Trimming at V came to 2 bases and at J to 1 base, leaving 8 bases not matched to a gene. CDR1 and CDR2 (germline): SGHKS, YYEKEE (reference sequence). The CDR3 is CASSFLQGSPNTEAFF. CDR3 DNA: TGTGCCAGCAGCTTCCTACAGGGGAGTCCGAACACTGAAGCTTTCTTT.

Only a few counts were recorded for this clone. J is TRBJ1-1 and V is TRBV7-2; TRBD1 matches 11 bases. The V gene end was trimmed by 4 bases and the J gene end by 0 bases; junction bases not matched to a gene: 10. The CDR3 consists of 18 residues. CDR1 is SGHTA, CDR2 FQGNSA, per germline. For the CDR3, the DNA is TGTGCCAGCAGCTCAGGACAGGGGGCGATATCGTTGAACACTGAAGCTTTCTTT. Translation gives CASSSGQGAISLNTEAFF.

The chain carries TRBV7-9 and TRBJ2-3; D is ambiguous. Germline CDR1 reads SEHNR; CDR2 reads FQNEAQ (reference sequence). Trimming shortened V by 1 base and J by 0 bases, and 8 bases separated the two germline ends. CDR3 size: 15 residues. This CDR3 is CASSLDSPSTDTQYF. The CDR3 nucleotides are TGTGCCAGCAGCTTAGACTCCCCCAGCACAGATACGCAGTATTTT.

The rearrangement uses TRBV5-4 and TRBJ2-1; 11 bases map to TRBD2. CDR3 length: 15 residues. V was clipped by 5 bases and J by 3 bases; unmatched bases: 4. The germline V gene encodes CDR1 SGHNT and CDR2 YYREEE (reference sequence). The CDR3 loop reads CASSVGTSGYNEQFF. The DNA for the CDR3 is TGTGCCAGCAGTGTAGGGACTAGCGGCTACAATGAGCAGTTCTTC.

This rearrangement joins TRBV7-2 to TRBJ2-3, with 9 bases matching TRBD2. This CDR3 spans 16 amino acids. The V gene's germline CDR1 is SGHTA and CDR2 FQGNSA. With 5 bases clipped from V and 3 bases from J, the junction kept 9 bases outside the gene matches. This chain's CDR3 is CASSQSGRLGTDTQYF. The DNA of the CDR3 is TGTGCCAGCAGCCAAAGCGGGAGGCTCGGGACAGATACGCAGTATTTT.

V usage is TRBV5-5 and J usage is TRBJ2-7, with D possibly matching TRBD2 (5 bases). The CDR3 spans 12 residues. CDR1 is SGHKS, CDR2 YYEKEE, per germline (reference sequence). V shed 1 base and J shed 9 bases, with 11 bases lying between them. The DNA for the CDR3 is TGTGCCAGCAGCTTGCAACTAGTAGTGCAGTACTTC. Translating it yields CASSLQLVVQYF. The full variable domain, its missing parts supplied by reference TRBV5-5 and TRBJ2-7, is DAGVTQSPTHLIKTRGQQVTLRCSPISGHKSVSWYQQVLGQGPQFIFQYYEKEERGRGNFPDRFSARQFPNYSSELNVNALLLGDSALYLCASSLQLVVQYFGPGTRLTVT.

Concerning this clone itself: Relative to the germline gene, one junction end is altered; a read error may explain this. The sample holds other DNA sequences that translate to the same CDR3. The V call is TRBV4-2, the J call TRBJ2-5; unclear D gene. Germline-derived CDR1 and CDR2 are LGHNA and YNFKEQ. This CDR3 is built from 15 residues. The CDR3 sequence: CASSRSPTERETQYF. In nucleotides, the CDR3 is TGTGCCAGCAGCCGAAGTCCCACGGAGAGAGAGACCCAATACTTC.

The rearrangement joins TRBV4-3 to TRBJ2-6, with no clear D. Per germline, CDR1 LGHNA and CDR2 YSLEER. The CDR3 consists of 18 residues. V was shortened by 0 bases and J by 0 bases, with 12 bases between the two germline ends. The CDR3 bases are TGCGCCAGCAGCCAAGAGGTCAATAGTTTCTCTGGGGCCAACGTCCTGACTTTC. Residues: CASSQEVNSFSGANVLTF.